Ten or more counts support the clone carrying this T cell receptor beta chain. Antigen specificity is unknown. This CDR3 has 12 residues. V lost 7 bases to trimming and J lost 5 bases, with 12 bases between them. CDR1 and CDR2 (germline): SGHDT, YYEEEE. The protocol attached unique molecular identifiers to individual cDNA molecules. TCRdb recomputed calls from the 5' RACE reads with MiXCR, one row per CDR3 protein. The sample has tens of thousands of distinct CDR3 sequences, 5% to 6.5% seen once. The data originate from a study of early T cells in non-severe SARS-CoV-2 infection. Turning to the study itself: Sequencing was performed on bulk RNA from unsorted whole blood, leaving chains unpaired.

Study-level results: Sequences matched to VDJdb favored anti-spike CD8 responses, while private and CD4 specificities were missed.

The clonotype comes from an adult who was a healthcare worker with PCR-confirmed SARS-CoV-2 infection or an uninfected control (not recorded which). The rearrangement uses TRBV5-6 and TRBJ2-5; the D gene could be TRBD1 or TRBD2 (7 bases each). The sequencing sample was made of whole blood. The CDR3: CASGTAGETQYF. The CDR3 coding sequence is TGTGCCAGCGGGACAGCGGGGGAGACCCAGTACTTC.